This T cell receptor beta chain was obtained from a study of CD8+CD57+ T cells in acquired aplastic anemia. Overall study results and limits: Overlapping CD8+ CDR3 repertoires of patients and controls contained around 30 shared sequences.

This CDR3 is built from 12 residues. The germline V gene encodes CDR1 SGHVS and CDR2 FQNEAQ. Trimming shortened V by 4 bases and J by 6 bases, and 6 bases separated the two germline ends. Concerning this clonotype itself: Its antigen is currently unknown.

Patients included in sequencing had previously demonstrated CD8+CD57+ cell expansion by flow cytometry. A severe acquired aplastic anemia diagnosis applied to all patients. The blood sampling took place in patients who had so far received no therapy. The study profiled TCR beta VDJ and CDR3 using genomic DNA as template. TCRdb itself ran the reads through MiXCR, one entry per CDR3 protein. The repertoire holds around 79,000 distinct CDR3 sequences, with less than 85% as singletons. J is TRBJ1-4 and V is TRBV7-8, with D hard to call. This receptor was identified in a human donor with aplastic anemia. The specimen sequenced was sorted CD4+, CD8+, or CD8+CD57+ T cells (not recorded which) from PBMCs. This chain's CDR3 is CASSSGDEKLFF. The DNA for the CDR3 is TGTGCCAGCAGCTCGGGAGATGAAAAACTGTTTTTT.